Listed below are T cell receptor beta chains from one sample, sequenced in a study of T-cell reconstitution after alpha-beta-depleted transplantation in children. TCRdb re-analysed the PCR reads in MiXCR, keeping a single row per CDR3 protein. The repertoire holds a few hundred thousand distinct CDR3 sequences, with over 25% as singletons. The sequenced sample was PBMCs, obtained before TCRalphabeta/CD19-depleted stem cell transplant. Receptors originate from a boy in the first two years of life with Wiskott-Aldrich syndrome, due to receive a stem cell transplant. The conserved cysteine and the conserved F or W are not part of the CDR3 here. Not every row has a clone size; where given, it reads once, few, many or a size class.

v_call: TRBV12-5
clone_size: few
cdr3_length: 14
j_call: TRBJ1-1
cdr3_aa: ASGLSPGTANTEAF

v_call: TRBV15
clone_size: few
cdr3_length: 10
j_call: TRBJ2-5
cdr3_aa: ATSRMEETQY

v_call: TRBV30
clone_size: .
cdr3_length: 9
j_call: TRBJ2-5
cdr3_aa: AWADGETQY

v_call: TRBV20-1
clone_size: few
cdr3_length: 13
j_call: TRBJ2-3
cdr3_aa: SARDITSGEGTQY

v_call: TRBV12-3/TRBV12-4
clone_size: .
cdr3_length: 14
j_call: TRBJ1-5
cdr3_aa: ASSLKMGQGVQPQH

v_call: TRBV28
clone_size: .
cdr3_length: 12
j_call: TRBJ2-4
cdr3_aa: ASSPPGPENIQY

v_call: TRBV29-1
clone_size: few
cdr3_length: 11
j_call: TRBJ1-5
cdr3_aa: SVGSHPYQPQH

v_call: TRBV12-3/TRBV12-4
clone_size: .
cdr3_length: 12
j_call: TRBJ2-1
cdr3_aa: ASSLGLVRNEQF

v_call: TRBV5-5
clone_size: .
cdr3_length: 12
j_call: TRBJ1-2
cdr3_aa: ASSFPTGIYGYT

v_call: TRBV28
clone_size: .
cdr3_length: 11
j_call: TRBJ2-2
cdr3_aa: ASRLGGTGELF

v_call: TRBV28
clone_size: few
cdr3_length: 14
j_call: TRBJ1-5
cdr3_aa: ASSPLRDSRNQPQH

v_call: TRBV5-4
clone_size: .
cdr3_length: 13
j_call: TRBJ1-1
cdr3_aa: ASSPRDRGVTEAF

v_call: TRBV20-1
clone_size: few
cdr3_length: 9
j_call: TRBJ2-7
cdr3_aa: SANRLNEQY

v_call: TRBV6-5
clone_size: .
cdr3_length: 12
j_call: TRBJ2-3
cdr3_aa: ASSYSSTTDTQY

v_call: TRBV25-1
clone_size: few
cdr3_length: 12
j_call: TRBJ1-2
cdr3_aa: ASGGAGGLYGYT

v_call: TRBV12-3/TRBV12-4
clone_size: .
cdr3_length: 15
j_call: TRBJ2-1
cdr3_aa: ASSPIGLALSYNEQF

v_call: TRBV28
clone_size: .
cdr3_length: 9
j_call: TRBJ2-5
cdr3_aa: ASSPRGTQY

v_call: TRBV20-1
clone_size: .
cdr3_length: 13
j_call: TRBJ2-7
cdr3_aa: SARRGGRTFHEQY

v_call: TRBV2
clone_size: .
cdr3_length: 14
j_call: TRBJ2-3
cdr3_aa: ASSDMGTELADTQY

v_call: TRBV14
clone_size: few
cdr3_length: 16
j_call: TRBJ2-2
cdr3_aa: ASSSRTKRESHTGELF

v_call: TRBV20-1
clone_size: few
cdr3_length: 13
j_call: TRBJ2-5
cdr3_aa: SARRRAGEEETQY

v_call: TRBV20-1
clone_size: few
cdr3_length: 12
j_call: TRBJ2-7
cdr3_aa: SASRDRPPYEQY

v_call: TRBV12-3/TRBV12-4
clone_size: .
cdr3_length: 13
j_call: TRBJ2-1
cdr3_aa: ASSYITTPYNEQF

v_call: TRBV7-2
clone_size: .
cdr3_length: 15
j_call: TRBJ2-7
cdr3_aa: ASSLGTSGRGPYEQY

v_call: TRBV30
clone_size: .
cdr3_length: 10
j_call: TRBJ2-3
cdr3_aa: AWRGGADTQY

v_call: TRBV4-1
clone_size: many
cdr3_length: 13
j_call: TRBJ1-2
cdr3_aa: ASSQGFRRGLGYT

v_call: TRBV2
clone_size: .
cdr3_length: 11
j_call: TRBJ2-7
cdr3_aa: ASILAIPREQY

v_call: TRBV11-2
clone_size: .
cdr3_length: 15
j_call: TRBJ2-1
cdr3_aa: ASSSIGVFMTPNEQF

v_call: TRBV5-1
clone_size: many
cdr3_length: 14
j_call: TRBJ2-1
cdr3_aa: ASSSGGGAVYNEQF

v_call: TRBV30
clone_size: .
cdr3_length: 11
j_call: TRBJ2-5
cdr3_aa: AWNRAGGETQY

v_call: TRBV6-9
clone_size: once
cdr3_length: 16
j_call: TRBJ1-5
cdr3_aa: ASSHFLGTLGRGQPQH

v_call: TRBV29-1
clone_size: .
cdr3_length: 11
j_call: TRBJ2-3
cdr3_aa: SEGTGPSDTQY

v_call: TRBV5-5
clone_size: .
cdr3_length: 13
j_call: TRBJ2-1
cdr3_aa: ASSFRGVLFNEQF

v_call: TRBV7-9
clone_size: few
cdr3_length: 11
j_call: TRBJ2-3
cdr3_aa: ASSLLVADTQY

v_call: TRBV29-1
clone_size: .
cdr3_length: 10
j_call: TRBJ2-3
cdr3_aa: SVGPGMGTQY

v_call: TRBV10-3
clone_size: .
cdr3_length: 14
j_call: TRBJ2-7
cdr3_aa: AISGRTSGSLYEQY

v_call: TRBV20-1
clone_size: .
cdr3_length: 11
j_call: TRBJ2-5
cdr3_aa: SAKGLDQETQY

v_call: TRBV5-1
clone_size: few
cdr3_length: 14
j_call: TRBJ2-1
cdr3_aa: ASSASYTVAYNEQF